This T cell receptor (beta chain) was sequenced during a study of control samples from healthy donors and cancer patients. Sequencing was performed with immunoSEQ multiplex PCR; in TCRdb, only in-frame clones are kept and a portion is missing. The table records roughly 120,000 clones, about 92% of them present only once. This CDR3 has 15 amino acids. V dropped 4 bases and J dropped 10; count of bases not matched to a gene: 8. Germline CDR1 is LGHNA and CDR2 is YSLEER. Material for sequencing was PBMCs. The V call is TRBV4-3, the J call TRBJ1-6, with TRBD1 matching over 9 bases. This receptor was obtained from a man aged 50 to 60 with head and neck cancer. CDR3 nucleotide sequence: TGCGCCAGCAGCCGAACAGGGGGCGCAGACTCACCCCTCCACTTT. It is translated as CASSRTGGADSPLHF.